What follows are 18 T cell receptor beta chains derived from one specimen sequenced in a study of response to subunit inactivated influenza vaccine. Via MiXCR, TCRdb re-called the RT-PCR reads, giving one row per CDR3 protein. The data hold under 850,000 distinct CDR3 sequences, with 15% to 20% observed a single time. The starting material was PBMCs from blood, obtained more than 4 days after vaccination. These receptors were taken from a man in his fifties or sixties who received an inactivated influenza vaccine.

The rearrangement uses TRBV5-1 and TRBJ2-3; TRBD2 agrees at 13 bases. The length of the CDR3 is 15 residues. The germline V gene has CDR1 SGHRS and CDR2 YFSETQ. V shed 3 bases and J 7 bases; nucleotides not matched to a gene: 5. For the CDR3, the DNA is TGCGCCAGCAGCTCAGGACTAGCGGGGGTGAATACGCAGTATTTT. Its translation is CASSSGLAGVNTQYF.

The table lists this clonotype with many counts. This chain uses TRBV5-6 with TRBJ1-2; the D is unclear. The CDR3 has 15 residues. CDR1 and CDR2 (germline): SGHDT, YYEEEE. V lost 0 bases and J lost 8, with 17 bases in between. The CDR3 DNA sequence: TGTGCCAGCAGCTTGGAACTGCTTTCAACGGGAGGCTACACCTTC. Encoded protein: CASSLELLSTGGYTF.

This clonotype was counted a few times. This chain uses TRBV20-1 with TRBJ2-6, with 12 bases fitting TRBD2. Germline V gene lookup returns CDR1 DFQATT and CDR2 SNEGSKA (reference sequence). This CDR3 spans 18 amino acids. The V segment lost 5 bases and the J segment 0 bases; nucleotides outside the gene matches: 8. DNA of the CDR3: TGCAGTGCTTCTCGGACTAGCGGGGCCCTCTCTGGGGCCAACGTCCTGACTTTC. Protein sequence: CSASRTSGALSGANVLTF.

This clonotype was found many times. The V and J genes are TRBV10-3 and TRBJ2-7, with TRBD1 matching over 9 bases. The germline V gene has CDR1 ENHRY and CDR2 SYGVKD. V was pared by 10 bases and J by 3 bases, with 7 bases of the junction left unmatched. The CDR3 spans 13 residues. CDR3 coding DNA: TGTGCCACCTCGGGACAGGGAGTCTACGAGCAGTACTTC. Protein product: CATSGQGVYEQYF.

The rearrangement links TRBV7-9 to TRBJ1-1, with D tentatively TRBD1 (5 bases). This CDR3 is built from 14 residues. Trimming pared 2 bases from V and 0 bases from J, leaving 7 bases between. Germline values: CDR1 SEHNR, CDR2 FQNEAQ (reference sequence). The CDR3 spells CASSLRQLNTEAFF. Written as DNA, the CDR3 is TGTGCCAGCAGCTTAAGACAGTTGAACACTGAAGCTTTCTTT.

This clonotype was seen a few times. The rearrangement links TRBV7-2 to TRBJ1-2; TRBD1 aligns across 8 bases. Germline CDR1 reads SGHTA; CDR2 reads FQGNSA. With 4 bases clipped from V and 8 bases from J, the junction kept 3 bases outside the gene matches. This CDR3 has 12 residues. CDR3 bases: TGTGCCAGCAGCTCGGACAGGGTCGGCTACACCTTC. Translating gives CASSSDRVGYTF. Combining the CDR3 with reference TRBV7-2 and TRBJ1-2 gives the whole variable domain GAGVSQSPSNKVTEKGKDVELRCDPISGHTALYWYRQSLGQGLEFLIYFQGNSAPDKSGLPSDRFSAERTGGSVSTLTIQRTQQEDSAVYLCASSSDRVGYTFGSGTRLTVV.

This clonotype was detected ten times or more. The chain combines TRBV4-2 with TRBJ2-1, with D unclear. The germline CDR1 and CDR2 sequences are LGHNA and YNFKEQ. This CDR3 has 13 residues. V lost 1 base, J lost 10 bases, and 11 bases lay in between. CDR3 nucleotides: TGTGCCAGCAGCCAAGGTCAGGCAAGGGAGCAGTTCTTC. It encodes CASSQGQAREQFF.

The V and J genes are TRBV12-3 or TRBV12-4 and TRBJ1-4; the D gene is possibly TRBD1 (5 bases). The CDR3 extends over 13 amino acids. V lost 5 bases and J 11 bases, leaving 15 bases between the germline ends. In DNA, the CDR3 is TGTGCCAGCAGTCCCCAGGCAGGGCGGAAACTGTTTTTT. Amino acids: CASSPQAGRKLFF.

This clonotype was counted a few times. This sequence joins TRBV20-1 and TRBJ2-5; D ambiguous. The CDR3 has 15 amino acids. Germline V gene lookup returns CDR1 DFQATT and CDR2 SNEGSKA (reference sequence). Trimming took off 0 bases at V and 0 bases at J, with 11 bases between the two ends. The CDR3 sequence is CSARDHSLYQETQYF. The CDR3, as DNA: TGCAGTGCTAGAGATCACAGCCTGTACCAAGAGACCCAGTACTTC.

The rearrangement joins TRBV20-1 to TRBJ1-5; 8 bases fit TRBD1. The CDR3 runs 15 residues. V shed 1 base and J 2 bases; nucleotides not matched to a gene: 4. Looked up from germline, CDR1 is DFQATT and CDR2 is SNEGSKA (reference sequence). The CDR3 sequence is CSARAPTGGNQPQHF. CDR3 coding DNA: TGCAGTGCTAGAGCACCGACAGGGGGCAATCAGCCCCAGCATTTT.

V is TRBV5-1 and J is TRBJ2-5, with 9 nucleotides matching TRBD1. Germline loops: CDR1 SGHRS, CDR2 YFSETQ. J gave up 4 bases and V 4 bases, and 8 bases lay outside the gene matches. This CDR3 is 15 amino acids long. CDR3 loop: CASSGDRGGGETQYF. The CDR3 DNA sequence: TGCGCCAGCAGCGGAGACAGGGGGGGAGGAGAGACCCAGTACTTC.

This chain links TRBV7-2 with TRBJ2-5, with 7 bases that match TRBD2. The V segment lost 0 bases and the J segment 6 bases; nucleotides outside the gene matches: 13. Germline V gene data show CDR1 as SGHTA and CDR2 as FQGNSA. The CDR3 spans 17 residues. In DNA, the CDR3 is TGTGCCAGCAGCTTAGCGTTGGGGGGAGGGCCTAAAAAGACCCAGTACTTC. Its protein product is CASSLALGGGPKKTQYF.

This clonotype was detected a few times. The V call is TRBV20-1, the J call TRBJ1-2, with D unclear. This CDR3 comprises 15 residues. Trimming pared 0 bases from V and 3 bases from J, leaving 14 bases between. Germline V gives CDR1 DFQATT, CDR2 SNEGSKA (reference sequence). The CDR3 region is CSARDPQLYDYGYTF. For the CDR3, the DNA is TGCAGTGCTAGAGATCCCCAACTCTATGACTATGGCTACACCTTC.

The J gene is TRBJ2-7, the V gene TRBV10-1; possibly TRBD1 for D (5 bases). The CDR3 loop spans 13 amino acids. Per germline, CDR1 WNHNN and CDR2 SYGVQD (reference sequence). V shed 7 bases and J shed 2 bases, with 12 bases lying between them. DNA of the CDR3: TGCGCCAGCATCCGGACACTGGCCTACGAGCAGTACTTC. Residues: CASIRTLAYEQYF.

The chain has TRBV4-2 and TRBJ1-5; the match to TRBD1 covers 9 bases. The junction had 6 bases not matched to a gene; V was cut back by 6 bases and J by 3 bases. CDR1 LGHNA and CDR2 YNFKEQ come from the germline V gene. The CDR3 covers 15 residues. The CDR3 DNA reads as TGTGCCAGCAGTGCTAGACAGGGGGACAATCAGCCCCAGCATTTT. This gives the protein CASSARQGDNQPQHF.

This clonotype came up a few times. V is TRBV6-5 and J is TRBJ2-1; possibly TRBD1 or TRBD2 for D (5 bases each). Germline CDR1 and CDR2: MNHEY and SVGAGI. Deletions cut 1 base from V and 4 bases from J, with 11 bases between. The CDR3 sequence is 15 residues long. The CDR3 protein is CASSYWFGAYNEQFF. Here the CDR3 DNA reads TGTGCCAGCAGTTACTGGTTCGGGGCTTACAATGAGCAGTTCTTC.

This clonotype was seen only a few times. V gene TRBV10-3 combines with J gene TRBJ2-4, with TRBD1 matching over 7 bases. CDR1 and CDR2 (germline): ENHRY, SYGVKD. The trim removed 0 bases at V and 1 base at J, leaving 6 bases unmatched. The CDR3 length is 17 residues. The CDR3: CAISESQGPGAKNIQYF. In nucleotides, the CDR3 is TGTGCCATCAGTGAGTCACAGGGGCCGGGTGCCAAAAACATTCAGTACTTC.

As DNA, the CDR3 is TGCAGTGCTCCGACAGGGTTGTCGAACACTGAAGCTTTCTTT. The encoded protein is CSAPTGLSNTEAFF. The V and J genes are TRBV20-1 and TRBJ1-1; 7 bases line up with TRBD1. The J segment lost 1 base and the V segment lost 5 bases, leaving 7 bases of the junction unmatched. Germline V gene sequence: CDR1 DFQATT, CDR2 SNEGSKA (reference sequence). This CDR3 contains 14 residues.